Presented here are 24 T cell receptor beta chains from one specimen sequenced in a study of T cells in Graves' hyperthyroidism and ophthalmopathy. Amplification of TCR beta CDR3 regions was performed using RNA transcripts as template. The HTBI primer set drove a first-round RT-PCR of the TCR CDR3. TCRdb reanalysed the multiplex PCR reads using MiXCR and keeps one entry per CDR3 protein. The repertoire holds about 560,000 distinct CDR3 sequences, with approximately 15% as singletons. Sequencing was done on a sample of blood. The receptors stem from a woman aged 18-29 years with Graves' hyperthyroidism.

The V and J genes are TRBV5-1 and TRBJ2-1; 11 bases are shared with TRBD2. The ends lost 3 bases at V and 9 bases at J; junction bases unmatched: 5. Per germline, CDR1 SGHRS and CDR2 YFSETQ. CDR3 length: 14 residues. In nucleotides, the CDR3 is TGCGCCAGCAGCTCACTAGCGGGAGTCTCTGAGCAGTTCTTC. It yields the protein CASSSLAGVSEQFF. Looking up the rest from reference TRBV5-1 and TRBJ2-1 gives the full variable domain: KAGVTQTPRYLIKTRGQQVTLSCSPISGHRSVSWYQQTPGQGLQFLFEYFSETQRNKGNFPGRFSGRQFSNSRSEMNVSTLELGDSALYLCASSSLAGVSEQFFGPGTRLTVL.

Only a few counts were recorded for this clonotype. The J gene is TRBJ1-4, the V gene TRBV4-3; D gene ambiguous. CDR3 length: 15 residues. V lost 0 bases, J lost 7 bases, and 12 bases lay in between. In germline, CDR1 is LGHNA, CDR2 YSLEER. As DNA, the CDR3 is TGCGCCAGCAGCCAAGATATAACAGTCGGTGAAAAACTGTTTTTT. Its protein product is CASSQDITVGEKLFF.

This clonotype was recorded a few times. The V call is TRBV6-2 or TRBV6-3, the J call TRBJ1-2; D unresolved. This CDR3 region has 12 residues. With 8 bases removed from V and 4 bases from J, the gap between germline ends came to 11 bases. Per germline, CDR1 MNHEY and CDR2 SVGEGT. CDR3 loop: CASLGRSYGYTF. In DNA form, the CDR3 reads TGTGCCAGCCTAGGGCGCAGCTATGGCTACACCTTC.

This clonotype was found a few times. This rearrangement joins TRBV6-1 to TRBJ1-1; no definite D call. Trimming removed 6 bases from V and 10 bases from J, with 15 bases in between. Germline-derived CDR1 and CDR2 are MNHNS and SASEGT. CDR3 size: 12 residues. The CDR3, as DNA: TGTGCCAGCAGAGACCTTACCAGAGGAGCTTTCTTT. This codes for CASRDLTRGAFF.

This clonotype was detected ten times or more. The V call is TRBV19, the J call TRBJ2-7, with TRBD1 matching 10 bases. CDR3 length: 14 residues. Germline V gene sequence: CDR1 LNHDA, CDR2 SQIVND (reference sequence). Trimming took 6 bases from V and 4 from J; bases not matched to a gene: 6. Written as DNA, the CDR3 is TGTGCCAGTAGGAGAGGACAGGGGGTTTACGAGCAGTACTTC. Translated, it gives CASRRGQGVYEQYF.

In regard to this clonotype: A much larger clone lies a single base off, so this may be a read error. Here the CDR3 omits its conserved ending phenylalanine or tryptophan, so a read error is the likely source. The CDR3 sequence is CASSPLKQGDGKLFL. The CDR3 DNA sequence: TGTGCCAGCTCACCACTTAAACAGGGGGACGGAAAACTGTTTCTT. V gene TRBV18 combines with J gene TRBJ1-4; TRBD1 aligns across 8 bases. Trimming removed 1 base from V and 10 bases from J; junction bases left unmatched: 8. The germline CDR1 and CDR2 sequences are KGHSH and LQKENI. This CDR3 is built from 15 residues.

The table lists this clonotype with a few counts. This chain uses TRBV2 with TRBJ2-7; D gene unclear. Trimming shortened V by 3 bases and J by 4 bases, and 22 bases separated the two germline ends. Germline lookup yields CDR1 SNHLY and CDR2 FYNNEI. The length of the CDR3 is 17 residues. The CDR3 loop reads CASSDFPTDKEFYEQYF. CDR3 in DNA: TGTGCCAGCAGTGACTTCCCCACTGACAAGGAGTTTTACGAGCAGTACTTC.

This clonotype has at least ten counts. The V call is TRBV20-1, the J call TRBJ2-5; TRBD2 aligns across 10 bases. V trimming: 0 bases; J trimming: 2 bases; junction bases outside the gene matches: 3. Germline loops: CDR1 DFQATT, CDR2 SNEGSKA (reference sequence). The CDR3 covers 15 residues. The CDR3 DNA reads as TGCAGTGCTAGAGATAGCGGGGGGCTTCAAGAGACCCAGTACTTC. This codes for CSARDSGGLQETQYF.

This clonotype was seen ten or more times. This rearrangement joins TRBV11-2 to TRBJ1-6; 9 bases line up with TRBD1. The germline CDR1 and CDR2 sequences are SGHAT and FQNNGV. The trim removed 5 bases at V and 9 bases at J, leaving 11 bases unmatched. The CDR3 totals 16 residues. CDR3: CASSARDRASSSPLHF. DNA of the CDR3: TGTGCCAGCAGCGCGAGGGACAGGGCCTCAAGTTCACCCCTCCACTTT. Using reference TRBV11-2 and TRBJ1-6 for the parts outside the CDR3, the full variable domain is EAGVAQSPRYKIIEKRQSVAFWCNPISGHATLYWYQQILGQGPKLLIQFQNNGVVDDSQLPKDRFSAERLKGVDSTLKIQPAKLEDSAVYLCASSARDRASSSPLHFGNGTRLTVT.

This clonotype has at least ten counts. The CDR3 loop reads CASSLRGGEGNEQFF. The CDR3, as DNA: TGTGCCAGCAGTTTACGGGGGGGGGAGGGGAATGAGCAGTTCTTC. The chain recombines TRBV12-3 or TRBV12-4 with TRBJ2-1; TRBD2 matches at 8 bases. V was clipped by 2 bases and J by 7 bases; unmatched bases: 7. The length of the CDR3 is 15 residues.

This clonotype showed up just a few times. The J gene is TRBJ1-4, the V gene TRBV20-1; the match to TRBD1 covers 10 bases. The CDR3 loop spans 14 amino acids. V dropped 6 bases and J dropped 8; count of bases not matched to a gene: 9. Germline V gives CDR1 DFQATT, CDR2 SNEGSKA (reference sequence). This CDR3 reads CSAATGGAYEKLFF. CDR3 sequence (DNA): TGCAGTGCAGCGACAGGGGGCGCCTACGAAAAACTGTTTTTT.

A note on this clonotype: With a much larger clone just one base away, this may be a read error. The CDR3 loop reads CASSPRSEDNQPQHF. The DNA of the CDR3 is TGTGCCAGCTCACCGAGGTCGGAAGACAATCAGCCCCAGCATTTT. The chain has TRBV6-1 and TRBJ1-5; D unclear. Trimming cost V 8 bases and J 3 bases, with 17 bases left between them. This CDR3 is 15 amino acids long. Germline assignment: CDR1 MNHNS and CDR2 SASEGT.

This clonotype was recorded at least ten times. The chain carries TRBV11-1 and TRBJ1-1, with unresolved D. Trimming removed 5 bases from V and 4 bases from J, with 11 bases in between. The CDR3 runs 13 residues. Germline lookup yields CDR1 SGHAT and CDR2 FQDESV (reference sequence). The CDR3 region is CASSAREGTEAFF. In nucleotides, the CDR3 is TGTGCCAGCAGCGCAAGGGAGGGCACTGAAGCTTTCTTT.

This clonotype has just a few counts. V gene TRBV12-3 or TRBV12-4 combines with J gene TRBJ2-5; D gene ambiguous. V was trimmed by 3 bases and J by 4 bases, leaving 6 bases between them. The CDR3 has 12 residues. The CDR3 here is CASSFGRETQYF. Written as DNA, the CDR3 is TGTGCCAGCAGTTTTGGTCGAGAGACCCAGTACTTC.

In its sample, this clonotype was seen once. The V call is TRBV9, the J call TRBJ2-1; no definite D call. Germline CDR1 SGDLS, CDR2 YYNGEE. The CDR3 totals 13 residues. Trimming took off 1 base at V and 4 bases at J, with 6 bases between the two ends. The CDR3 reads CASSVTSYNEQFF. The DNA for the CDR3 is TGTGCCAGCAGCGTAACCAGTTACAATGAGCAGTTCTTC.

This clonotype appeared many times. The rearrangement links TRBV28 to TRBJ1-5, with D unclear. Trimming left V 10 bases short and J 0 bases short, with 10 bases between. The CDR3 is made up of 13 amino acids. The germline CDR1 and CDR2 sequences are MDHEN and SYDVKM. CDR3 sequence: CANQGRSNQPQHF. The CDR3 coding sequence is TGTGCCAACCAAGGACGTAGCAATCAGCCCCAGCATTTT.

This clonotype was observed once. A read error may account for a junction end that differs from germline. CDR3 in amino acids: CASSLLAGEGSYNEPFF. The DNA for the CDR3 is TGCGCCAGCAGCTTACTAGCGGGAGAGGGGTCCTACAATGAGCCGTTCTTC. This rearrangement joins TRBV5-1 to TRBJ2-1; 11 bases are shared with TRBD2. The CDR3 has 17 amino acids. From germline, CDR1 is SGHRS and CDR2 YFSETQ.

This clonotype was observed many times. The genes are TRBV20-1 and TRBJ2-1; TRBD2 agrees at 7 bases. V was clipped by 6 bases and J by 1 base; unmatched bases: 6. Per germline, CDR1 DFQATT and CDR2 SNEGSKA (reference sequence). This CDR3 has 14 amino acids. The CDR3 DNA sequence: TGCAGTGCGGGAACTAGCGAGTCCTACAATGAGCAGTTCTTC. It yields the protein CSAGTSESYNEQFF.

This clonotype came up a few times. The V call is TRBV12-5, the J call TRBJ2-7; no clear D. This CDR3 contains 15 residues. The germline V and J ends were trimmed by 7 bases and 2 bases, with 18 bases remaining between them. The V gene's germline CDR1 is LGHNT and CDR2 FRNRAP. CDR3 protein: CASAIPGPGTYEQYF. The CDR3 nucleotides are TGTGCTAGTGCCATCCCCGGCCCAGGCACCTACGAGCAGTACTTC.

Note on this clonotype: Germline is not matched at one junction end, which may reflect a read error. This chain joins TRBV5-5 and TRBJ2-5; D is ambiguous. Germline loops: CDR1 SGHKS, CDR2 YYEKEE (reference sequence). This CDR3 has 14 residues. In nucleotides, the CDR3 is TGTGCCAGCAGCTTGGGTTGGGTCCAACAGACCCAGTACTTC. Translating it yields CASSLGWVQQTQYF.

The rearrangement uses TRBV2 and TRBJ2-3; tentatively, D is TRBD2 (5 bases). The CDR3 has 15 residues. Germline V gene data show CDR1 as SNHLY and CDR2 as FYNNEI. V gave up 2 bases and J gave up 0 bases, with 9 bases separating them. The CDR3 nucleotides are TGTGCCAGCAGTGAACCGAGGACTAGCACAGATACGCAGTATTTT. This translates into CASSEPRTSTDTQYF.

This clonotype was found many times. This chain uses TRBV20-1 with TRBJ1-1, with 8 bases lining up with TRBD1. V lost 2 bases, J lost 4 bases, and 9 bases stayed unmatched. This CDR3 region has 15 residues. CDR1 is DFQATT and CDR2 is SNEGSKA in the germline V gene (reference sequence). CDR3 amino acids: CSARPPGQVATEAFF. In nucleotides, the CDR3 is TGCAGTGCTAGACCACCGGGACAGGTTGCCACTGAAGCTTTCTTT.

This clonotype was detected ten times or more. The chain recombines TRBV15 with TRBJ1-1; tentative D call: TRBD1 (6 bases). The V end lost 1 base, the J end lost 5 bases, and 11 bases lay between the germline ends. Germline loops: CDR1 LNHNV, CDR2 YYDKDF (reference sequence). The CDR3 totals 14 residues. The CDR3 region is CATSRATGSTEAFF. CDR3 bases: TGTGCCACCAGCAGAGCCACAGGGAGTACTGAAGCTTTCTTT.

The gene calls are TRBV5-6 and TRBJ2-1; no reliable D call. This CDR3 comprises 15 residues. Trimming took 0 bases from V and 6 from J, leaving 13 bases between them. Germline CDR1 reads SGHDT; CDR2 reads YYEEEE. In DNA form, the CDR3 reads TGTGCCAGCAGCTTGGGAGGATCGCCCCTCAATGAGCAGTTCTTC. Protein product: CASSLGGSPLNEQFF.